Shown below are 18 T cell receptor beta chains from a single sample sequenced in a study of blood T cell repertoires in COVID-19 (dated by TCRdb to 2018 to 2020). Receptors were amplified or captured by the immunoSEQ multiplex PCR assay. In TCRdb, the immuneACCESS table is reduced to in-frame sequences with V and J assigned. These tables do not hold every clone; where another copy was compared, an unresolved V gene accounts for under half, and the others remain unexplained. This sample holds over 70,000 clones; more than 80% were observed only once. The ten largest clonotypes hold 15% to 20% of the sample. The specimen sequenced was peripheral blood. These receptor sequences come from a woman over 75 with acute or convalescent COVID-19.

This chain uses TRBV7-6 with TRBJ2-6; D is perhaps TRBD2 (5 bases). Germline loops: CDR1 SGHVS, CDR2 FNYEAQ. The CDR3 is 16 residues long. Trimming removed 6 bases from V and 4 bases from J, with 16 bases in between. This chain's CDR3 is CASRGEGEWGANVLTF. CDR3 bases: TGTGCCAGCAGGGGAGAGGGAGAGTGGGGGGCCAACGTCCTGACTTTC.

The CDR3 protein is CASSQGASGGYEQYF. The CDR3 region has the DNA TGTGCCAGCAGCCAAGGCGCTAGCGGGGGGTACGAGCAGTACTTC. The genes are TRBV3-1 (or the pseudogene TRBV3-2) and TRBJ2-7, with TRBD2 matching 11 bases. Trimming cost V 1 base and J 4 bases; bases outside gene matches: 3. The length of the CDR3 is 15 residues. Germline values: CDR1 LGHDT, CDR2 YNNKEL (reference sequence).

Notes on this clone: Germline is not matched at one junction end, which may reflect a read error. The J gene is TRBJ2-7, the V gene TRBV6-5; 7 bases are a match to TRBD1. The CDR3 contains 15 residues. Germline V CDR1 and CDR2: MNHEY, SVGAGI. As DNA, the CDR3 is TGTGCCAGCAGCTACTGGGACAGCAGCTCCTACGAGCAGTACTTC. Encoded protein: CASSYWDSSSYEQYF.

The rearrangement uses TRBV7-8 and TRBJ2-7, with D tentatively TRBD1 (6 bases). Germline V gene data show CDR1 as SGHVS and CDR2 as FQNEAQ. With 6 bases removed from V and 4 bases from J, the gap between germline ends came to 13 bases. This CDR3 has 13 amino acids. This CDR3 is CASRGGPQYEQYF. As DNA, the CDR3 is TGTGCCAGCAGAGGGGGTCCGCAATACGAGCAGTACTTC.

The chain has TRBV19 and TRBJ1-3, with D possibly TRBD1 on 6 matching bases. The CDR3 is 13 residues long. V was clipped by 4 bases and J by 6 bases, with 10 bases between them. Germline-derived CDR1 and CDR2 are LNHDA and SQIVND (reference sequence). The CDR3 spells CASSNDRINTIYF. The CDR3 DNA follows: TGTGCCAGTAGTAACGACAGGATAAACACCATATATTTT.

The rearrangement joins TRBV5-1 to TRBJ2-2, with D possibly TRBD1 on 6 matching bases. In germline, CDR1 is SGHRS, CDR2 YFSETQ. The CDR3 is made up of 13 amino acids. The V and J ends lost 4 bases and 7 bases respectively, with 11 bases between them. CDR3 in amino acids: CASSTQGGGELFF. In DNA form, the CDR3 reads TGCGCCAGCAGCACACAGGGTGGCGGGGAGCTGTTTTTT.

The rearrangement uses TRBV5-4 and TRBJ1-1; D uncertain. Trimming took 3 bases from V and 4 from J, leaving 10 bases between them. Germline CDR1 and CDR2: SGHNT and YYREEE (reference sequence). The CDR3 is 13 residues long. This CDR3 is CASSSQRGTEAFF. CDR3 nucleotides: TGTGCCAGCAGCTCCCAGCGGGGCACTGAAGCTTTCTTT.

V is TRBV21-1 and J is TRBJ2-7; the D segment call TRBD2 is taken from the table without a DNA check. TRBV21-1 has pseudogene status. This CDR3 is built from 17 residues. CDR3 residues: CASSKHRGRLATAEQYF. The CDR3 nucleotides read TGTGCCAGCAGCAAACATAGGGGGAGACTAGCGACTGCCGAGCAGTACTTC.

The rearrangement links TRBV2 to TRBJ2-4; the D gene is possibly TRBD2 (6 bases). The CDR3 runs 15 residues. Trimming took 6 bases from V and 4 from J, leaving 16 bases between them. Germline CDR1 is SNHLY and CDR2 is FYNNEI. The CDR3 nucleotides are TGTGCCAGCAGGCTTCGCGCGGAGGGGAAAAACATTCAGTACTTC. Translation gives CASRLRAEGKNIQYF. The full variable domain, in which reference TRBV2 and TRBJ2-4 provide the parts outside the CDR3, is EPEVTQTPSHQVTQMGQEVILRCVPISNHLYFYWYRQILGQKVEFLVSFYNNEISEKSEIFDDQFSVERPDGSNFTLKIRSTKLEDSAMYFCASRLRAEGKNIQYFGAGTRLSVL.

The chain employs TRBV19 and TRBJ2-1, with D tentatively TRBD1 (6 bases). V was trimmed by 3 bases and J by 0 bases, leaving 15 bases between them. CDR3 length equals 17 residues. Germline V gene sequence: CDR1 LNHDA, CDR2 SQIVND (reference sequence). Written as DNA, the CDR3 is TGTGCCAGTAGTATGATCAGGGGTTCGAGCTCCTACAATGAGCAGTTCTTC. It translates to CASSMIRGSSSYNEQFF.

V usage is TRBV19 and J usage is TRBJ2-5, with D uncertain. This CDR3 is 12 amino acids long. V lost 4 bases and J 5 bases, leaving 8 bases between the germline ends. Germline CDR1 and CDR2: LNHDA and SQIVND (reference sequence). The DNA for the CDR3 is TGTGCCAGTAGTAACGTGCGTGAGACCCAGTACTTC. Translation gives CASSNVRETQYF.

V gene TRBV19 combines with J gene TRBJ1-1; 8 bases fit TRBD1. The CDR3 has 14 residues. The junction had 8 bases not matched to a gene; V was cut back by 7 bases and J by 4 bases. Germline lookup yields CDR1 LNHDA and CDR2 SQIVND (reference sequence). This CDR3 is CASIPYRGGTEAFF. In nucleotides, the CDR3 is TGTGCCAGTATTCCTTACAGGGGGGGCACTGAAGCTTTCTTT.

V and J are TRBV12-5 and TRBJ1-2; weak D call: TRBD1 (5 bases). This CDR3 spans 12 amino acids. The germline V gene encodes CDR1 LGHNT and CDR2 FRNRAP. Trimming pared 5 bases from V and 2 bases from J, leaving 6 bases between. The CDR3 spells CASGTGNYGYTF. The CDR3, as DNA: TGTGCTAGTGGTACAGGAAACTATGGCTACACCTTC. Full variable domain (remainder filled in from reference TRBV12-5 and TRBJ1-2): DARVTQTPRHKVTEMGQEVTMRCQPILGHNTVFWYRQTMMQGLELLAYFRNRAPLDDSGMPKDRFSAEMPDATLATLKIQPSEPRDSAVYFCASGTGNYGYTFGSGTRLTVV.

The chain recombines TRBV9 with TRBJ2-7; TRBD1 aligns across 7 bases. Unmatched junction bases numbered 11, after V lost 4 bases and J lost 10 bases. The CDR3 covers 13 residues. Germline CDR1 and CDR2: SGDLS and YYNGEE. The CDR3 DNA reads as TGTGCCAGCAGCCCAGGGGGACGGGCCCCCCAGTACTTC. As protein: CASSPGGRAPQYF.

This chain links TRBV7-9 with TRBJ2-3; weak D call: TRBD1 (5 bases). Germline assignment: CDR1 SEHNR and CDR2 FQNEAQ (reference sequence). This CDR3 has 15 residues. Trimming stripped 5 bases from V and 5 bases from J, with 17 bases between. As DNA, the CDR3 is TGTGCCAGCAGCCCCCTAGGGGTTTGGGGAGATACGCAGTATTTT. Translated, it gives CASSPLGVWGDTQYF.

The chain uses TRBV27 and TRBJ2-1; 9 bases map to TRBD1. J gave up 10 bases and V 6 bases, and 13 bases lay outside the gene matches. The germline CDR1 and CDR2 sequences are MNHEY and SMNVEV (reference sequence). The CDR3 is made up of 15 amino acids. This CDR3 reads CASSYTWTGAPEQFF. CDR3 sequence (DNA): TGTGCCAGCAGCTATACGTGGACAGGGGCCCCCGAGCAGTTCTTC.

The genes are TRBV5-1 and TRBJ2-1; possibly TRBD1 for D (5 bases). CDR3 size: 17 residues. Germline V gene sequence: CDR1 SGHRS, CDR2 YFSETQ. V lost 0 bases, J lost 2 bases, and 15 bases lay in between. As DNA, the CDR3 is TGCGCCAGCAGCTTGGAGGGCGGTGGGGCAACCTACAATGAGCAGTTCTTC. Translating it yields CASSLEGGGATYNEQFF.

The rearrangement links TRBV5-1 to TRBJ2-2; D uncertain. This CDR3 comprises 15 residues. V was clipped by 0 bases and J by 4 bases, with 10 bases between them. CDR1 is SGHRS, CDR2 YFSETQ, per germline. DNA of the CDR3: TGCGCCAGCAGCTTGGAGACACTCCTCACCGGGGAGCTGTTTTTT. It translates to CASSLETLLTGELFF.